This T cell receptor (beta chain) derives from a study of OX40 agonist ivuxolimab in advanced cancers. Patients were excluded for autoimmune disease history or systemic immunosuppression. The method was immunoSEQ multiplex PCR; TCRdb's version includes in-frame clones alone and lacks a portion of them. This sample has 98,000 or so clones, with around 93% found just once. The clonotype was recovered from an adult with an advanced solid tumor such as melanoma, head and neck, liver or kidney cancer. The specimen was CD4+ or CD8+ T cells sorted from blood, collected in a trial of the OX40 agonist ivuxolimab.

The CDR3 region has the DNA TGCGCCAGCAGACAGGCGATTAGCAATGAGCAGTTCTTC. Protein sequence: CASRQAISNEQFF. The chain joins TRBV5-1 to TRBJ2-1; tentative D call: TRBD1 (5 bases). V lost 5 bases and J 6 bases, leaving 12 bases between the germline ends. CDR3 length: 13 residues. CDR1 SGHRS and CDR2 YFSETQ come from the germline V gene.